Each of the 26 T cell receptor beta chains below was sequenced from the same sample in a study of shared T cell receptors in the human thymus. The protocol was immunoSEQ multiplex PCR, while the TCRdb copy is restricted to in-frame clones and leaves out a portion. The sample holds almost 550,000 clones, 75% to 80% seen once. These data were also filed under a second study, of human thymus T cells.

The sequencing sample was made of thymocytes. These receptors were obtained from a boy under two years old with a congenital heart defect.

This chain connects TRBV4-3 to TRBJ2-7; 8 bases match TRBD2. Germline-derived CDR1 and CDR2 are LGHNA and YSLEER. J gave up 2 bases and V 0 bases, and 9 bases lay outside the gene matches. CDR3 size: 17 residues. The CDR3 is CASSQDLCGRPTYEQYF. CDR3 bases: TGCGCCAGCAGCCAAGATCTGTGCGGGAGGCCAACCTACGAGCAGTACTTC.

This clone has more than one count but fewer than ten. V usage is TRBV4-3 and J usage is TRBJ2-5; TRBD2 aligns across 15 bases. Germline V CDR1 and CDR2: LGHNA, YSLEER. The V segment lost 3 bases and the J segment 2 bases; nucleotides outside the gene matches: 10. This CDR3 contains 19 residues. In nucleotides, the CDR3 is TGCGCCAGCAGCCAGGGCGGACTAGCGGGAGGGCCGGAACAAGAGACCCAGTACTTC. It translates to CASSQGGLAGGPEQETQYF.

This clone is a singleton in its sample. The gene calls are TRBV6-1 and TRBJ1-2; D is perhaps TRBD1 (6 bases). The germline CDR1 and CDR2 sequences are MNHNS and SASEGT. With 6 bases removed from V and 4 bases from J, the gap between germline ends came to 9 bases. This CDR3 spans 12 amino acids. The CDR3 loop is CASRDSPYGYTF. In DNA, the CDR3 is TGTGCCAGCAGGGACAGCCCCTATGGCTACACCTTC.

The CDR3: CASLKGLGTGANVLTF. The CDR3 nucleotides are TGTGCCAGCCTAAAGGGGTTGGGAACCGGGGCCAACGTCCTGACTTTC. The chain joins TRBV19 to TRBJ2-6; a possible D gene is TRBD1 (5 bases). Trimming removed 9 bases at V and 4 bases at J, with 19 bases between. This CDR3 is built from 16 residues. Germline values: CDR1 LNHDA, CDR2 SQIVND (reference sequence). The full variable domain, rest sourced from reference TRBV19 and TRBJ2-6, is DGGITQSPKYLFRKEGQNVTLSCEQNLNHDAMYWYRQDPGQGLRLIYYSQIVNDFQKGDIAEGYSVSREKKESFPLTVTSAQKNPTAFYLCASLKGLGTGANVLTFGAGSRLTVL.

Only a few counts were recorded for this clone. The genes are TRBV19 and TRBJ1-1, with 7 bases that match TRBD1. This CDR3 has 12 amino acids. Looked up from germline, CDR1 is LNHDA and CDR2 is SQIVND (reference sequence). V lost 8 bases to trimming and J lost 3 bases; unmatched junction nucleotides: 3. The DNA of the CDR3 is TGTGCCAGTGGACAGGTACACACTGAAGCTTTCTTT. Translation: CASGQVHTEAFF.

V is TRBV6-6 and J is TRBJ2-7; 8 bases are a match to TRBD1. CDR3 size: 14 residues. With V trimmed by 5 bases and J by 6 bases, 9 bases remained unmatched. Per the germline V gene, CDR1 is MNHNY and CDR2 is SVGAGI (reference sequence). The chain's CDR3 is CASSPRDRSSEQYF. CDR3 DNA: TGTGCCAGCAGTCCCCGGGACAGGTCTTCCGAGCAGTACTTC.

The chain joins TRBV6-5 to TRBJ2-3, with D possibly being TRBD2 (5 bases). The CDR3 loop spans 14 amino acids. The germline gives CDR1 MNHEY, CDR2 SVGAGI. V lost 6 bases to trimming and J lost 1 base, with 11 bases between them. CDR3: CASRWGEGTDTQYF. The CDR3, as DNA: TGTGCCAGCAGGTGGGGAGAGGGCACAGATACGCAGTATTTT.

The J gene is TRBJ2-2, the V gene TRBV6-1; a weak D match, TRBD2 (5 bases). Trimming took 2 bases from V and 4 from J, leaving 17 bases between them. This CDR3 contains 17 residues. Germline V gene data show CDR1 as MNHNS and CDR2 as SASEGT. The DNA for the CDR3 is TGTGCCAGCAGTGAACCATCCGGGGTGGCGGGCACCGGGGAGCTGTTTTTT. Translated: CASSEPSGVAGTGELFF.

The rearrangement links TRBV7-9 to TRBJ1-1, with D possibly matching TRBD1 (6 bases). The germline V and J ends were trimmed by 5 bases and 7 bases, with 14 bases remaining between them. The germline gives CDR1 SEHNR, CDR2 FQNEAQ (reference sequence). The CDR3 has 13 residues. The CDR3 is CASSPQGRGEAFF. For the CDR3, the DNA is TGTGCCAGCAGCCCACAGGGTAGAGGTGAAGCTTTCTTT.

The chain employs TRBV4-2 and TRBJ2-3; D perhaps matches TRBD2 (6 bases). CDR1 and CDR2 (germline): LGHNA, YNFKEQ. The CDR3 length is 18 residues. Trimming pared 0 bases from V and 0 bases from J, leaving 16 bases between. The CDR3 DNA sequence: TGTGCCAGCAGCCAAGATGGAGGGACTCCCCCCAGCACAGATACGCAGTATTTT. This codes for CASSQDGGTPPSTDTQYF.

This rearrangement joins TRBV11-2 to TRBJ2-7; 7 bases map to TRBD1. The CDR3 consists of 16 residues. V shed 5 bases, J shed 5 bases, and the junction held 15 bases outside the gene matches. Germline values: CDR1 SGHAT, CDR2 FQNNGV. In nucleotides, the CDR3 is TGTGCCAGCAGCACGTATCCCGGGACAGCCGACCACGAGCAGTACTTC. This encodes CASSTYPGTADHEQYF.

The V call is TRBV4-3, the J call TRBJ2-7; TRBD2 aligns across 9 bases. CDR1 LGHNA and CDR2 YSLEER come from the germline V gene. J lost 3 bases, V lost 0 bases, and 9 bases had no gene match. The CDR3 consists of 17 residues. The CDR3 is CASSQDTLAGPRYEQYF. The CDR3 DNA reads TGCGCCAGCAGCCAAGATACCCTAGCGGGACCACGCTACGAGCAGTACTTC.

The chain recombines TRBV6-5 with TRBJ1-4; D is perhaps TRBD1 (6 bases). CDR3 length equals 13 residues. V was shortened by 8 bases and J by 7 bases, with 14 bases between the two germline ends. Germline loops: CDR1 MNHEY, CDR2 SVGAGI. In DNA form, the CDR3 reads TGTGCCAGCCGGCCCGACAGGATTGAAAAACTGTTTTTT. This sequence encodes CASRPDRIEKLFF.

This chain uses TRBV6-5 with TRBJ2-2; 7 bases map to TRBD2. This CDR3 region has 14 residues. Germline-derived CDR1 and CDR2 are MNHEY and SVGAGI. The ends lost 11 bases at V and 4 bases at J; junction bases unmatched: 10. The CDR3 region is CAVQKRDPTGELFF. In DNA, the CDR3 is TGTGCCGTACAAAAGCGGGACCCCACCGGGGAGCTGTTTTTT.

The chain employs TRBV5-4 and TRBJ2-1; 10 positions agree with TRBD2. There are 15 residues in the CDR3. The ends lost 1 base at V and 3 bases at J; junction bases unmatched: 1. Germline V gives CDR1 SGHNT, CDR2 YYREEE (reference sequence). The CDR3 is CASSLSGRGYNEQFF. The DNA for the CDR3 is TGTGCCAGCAGCTTGAGCGGGAGGGGCTACAATGAGCAGTTCTTC.

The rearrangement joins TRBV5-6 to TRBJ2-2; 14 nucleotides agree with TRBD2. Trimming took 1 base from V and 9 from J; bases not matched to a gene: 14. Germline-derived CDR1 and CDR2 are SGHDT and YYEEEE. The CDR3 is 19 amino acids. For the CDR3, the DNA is TGTGCCAGCAGCTTGCACCCGGGACTAGCGGGAGTAATAAGCAGGGAGCTGTTTTTT. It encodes CASSLHPGLAGVISRELFF. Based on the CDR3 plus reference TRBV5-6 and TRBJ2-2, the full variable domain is DAGVTQSPTHLIKTRGQQVTLRCSPKSGHDTVSWYQQALGQGPQFIFQYYEEEERQRGNFPDRFSGHQFPNYSSELNVNALLLGDSALYLCASSLHPGLAGVISRELFFGEGSRLTVL.

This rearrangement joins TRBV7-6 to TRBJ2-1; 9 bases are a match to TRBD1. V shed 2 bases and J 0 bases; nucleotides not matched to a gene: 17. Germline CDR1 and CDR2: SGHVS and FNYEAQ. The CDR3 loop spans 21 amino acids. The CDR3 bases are TGTGCCAGCAGCTTAACGGGGGTGGGACAGGGACCCCCTAGCTCCTACAATGAGCAGTTCTTC. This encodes CASSLTGVGQGPPSSYNEQFF. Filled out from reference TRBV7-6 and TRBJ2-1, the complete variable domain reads GAGVSQSPRYKVTKRGQDVALRCDPISGHVSLYWYRQALGQGPEFLTYFNYEAQQDKSGLPNDRFSAERPEGSISTLTIQRTEQRDSAMYRCASSLTGVGQGPPSSYNEQFFGPGTRLTVL.

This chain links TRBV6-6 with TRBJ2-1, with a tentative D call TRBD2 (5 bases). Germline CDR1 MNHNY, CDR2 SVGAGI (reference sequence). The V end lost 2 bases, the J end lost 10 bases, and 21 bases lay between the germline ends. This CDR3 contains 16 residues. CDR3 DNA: TGTGCCAGCAGTTACCGTGGACGCCAGATTGGGAGAGAGCAGTTCTTC. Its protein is CASSYRGRQIGREQFF.

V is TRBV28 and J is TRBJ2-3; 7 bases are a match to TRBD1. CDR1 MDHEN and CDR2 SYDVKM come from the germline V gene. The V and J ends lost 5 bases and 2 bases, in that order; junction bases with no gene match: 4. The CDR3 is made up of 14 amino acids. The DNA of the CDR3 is TGTGCCAGCAGTGAGGGGGCCTCCACAGATACGCAGTATTTT. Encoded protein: CASSEGASTDTQYF.

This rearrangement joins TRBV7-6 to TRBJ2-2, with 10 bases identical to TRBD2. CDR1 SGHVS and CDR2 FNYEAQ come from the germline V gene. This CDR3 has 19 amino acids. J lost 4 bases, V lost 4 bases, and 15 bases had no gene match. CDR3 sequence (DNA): TGTGCCAGCAGCTCCCTCGGTCTAGCGGGAGCCAAGAGCACCGGGGAGCTGTTTTTT. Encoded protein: CASSSLGLAGAKSTGELFF.

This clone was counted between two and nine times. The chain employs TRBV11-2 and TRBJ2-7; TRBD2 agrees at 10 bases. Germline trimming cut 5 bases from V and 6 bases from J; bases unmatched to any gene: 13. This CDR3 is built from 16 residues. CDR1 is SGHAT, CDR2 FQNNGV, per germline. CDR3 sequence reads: CASSQVGAGGPREQYF. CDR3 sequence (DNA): TGTGCCAGCAGCCAAGTTGGAGCGGGAGGGCCGCGCGAGCAGTACTTC.

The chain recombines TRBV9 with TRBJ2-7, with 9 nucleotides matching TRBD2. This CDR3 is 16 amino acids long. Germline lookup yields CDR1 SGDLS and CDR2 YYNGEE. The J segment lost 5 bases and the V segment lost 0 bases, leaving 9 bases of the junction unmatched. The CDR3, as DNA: TGTGCCAGCAGCGTAGCTGGTAGCGGGAGTCGCCACGAGCAGTACTTC. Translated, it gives CASSVAGSGSRHEQYF. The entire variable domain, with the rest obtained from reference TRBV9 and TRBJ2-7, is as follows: DSGVTQTPKHLITATGQRVTLRCSPRSGDLSVYWYQQSLDQGLQFLIQYYNGEERAKGNILERFSAQQFPDLHSELNLSSLELGDSALYFCASSVAGSGSRHEQYFGPGTRLTVT.

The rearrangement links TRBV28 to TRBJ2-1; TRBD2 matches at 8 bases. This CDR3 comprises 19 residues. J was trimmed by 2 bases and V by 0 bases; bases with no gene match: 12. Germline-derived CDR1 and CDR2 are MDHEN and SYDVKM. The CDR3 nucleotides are TGTGCCAGCAGTTTATGCCCCCCGACCGCGGGGGGCCCCTACAATGAGCAGTTCTTC. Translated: CASSLCPPTAGGPYNEQFF.

For the CDR3, the DNA is TGCAGCGTTGCCCGGCCAGGCGGGGACTACGAGCAGTACTTC. Protein: CSVARPGGDYEQYF. V gene TRBV29-1 combines with J gene TRBJ2-7; possibly TRBD2 for D (6 bases). This CDR3 has 14 amino acids. Germline V CDR1 and CDR2: SQVTM, ANQGSEA. V gave up 4 bases and J gave up 3 bases, with 16 bases separating them.

The CDR3 region has the DNA TGCGCCAGCAGCCAAGATCCTCAGACAGGGAGCCCCTACGAGCAGTACTTC. Translation: CASSQDPQTGSPYEQYF. The chain has TRBV4-3 and TRBJ2-7, with 7 bases aligning to TRBD1. J lost 2 bases, V lost 0 bases, and 10 bases had no gene match. CDR1 and CDR2 from the germline V gene are LGHNA and YSLEER. The CDR3 consists of 17 residues.

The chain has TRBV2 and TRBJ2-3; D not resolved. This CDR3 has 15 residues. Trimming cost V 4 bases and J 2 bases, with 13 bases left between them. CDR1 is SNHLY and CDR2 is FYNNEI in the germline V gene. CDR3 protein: CASSVGNSLTDTQYF. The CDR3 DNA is TGTGCCAGCAGTGTAGGTAACAGCCTCACAGATACGCAGTATTTT.